The rows below give T cell receptor beta chains drawn from one sample of a study of cytotoxic CD8 clonotypes in ibrutinib-treated CLL. This table comes from immunoSEQ multiplex PCR, and its TCRdb copy is limited to in-frame clones, with some not included. The sample includes under 300,000 clones, less than 85% of them seen just once. Sample: PBMCs, taken at disease progression, from a patient treated with ibrutinib. All receptors come from a human donor with chronic lymphocytic leukemia. CDR3s include the opening cysteine and the closing phenylalanine or tryptophan. The order of the fields is J gene, D gene, clone size, V gene, CDR3 protein, CDR3 DNA. The D gene is left open where the match is weak. Size is omitted from some rows. Given values are once, few, many or a class for expanded clones.

J: TRBJ2-3; D: TRBD1; size: .; V: TRBV18; CDR3: CASSYDRGGDTQYF; DNA: TGTGCCAGCTCATACGACAGGGGCGGGGATACGCAGTATTTT
J: TRBJ2-7; D: .; size: .; V: TRBV19; CDR3: CASSTTGTLSYEQYF; DNA: TGTGCCAGTAGTACAACCGGGACACTTTCCTACGAGCAGTACTTC
J: TRBJ2-7; D: .; size: few; V: TRBV28; CDR3: CASSLAQGWGYEQYF; DNA: TGTGCCAGCAGTTTAGCTCAGGGGTGGGGTTACGAGCAGTACTTC
J: TRBJ2-7; D: .; size: .; V: TRBV19; CDR3: CASSISAGPTTYEQYF; DNA: TGTGCCAGTAGTATTTCGGCAGGGCCCACAACCTACGAGCAGTACTTC
J: TRBJ2-5; D: .; size: .; V: TRBV7-8; CDR3: CASSSRGNF; DNA: TGTGCCAGCAGCTCCCGGGGAAACTTC
J: TRBJ2-2; D: .; size: .; V: TRBV11-2; CDR3: CASSLVGAGELFF; DNA: TGTGCCAGCAGCTTAGTCGGGGCCGGGGAGCTGTTTTTT
J: TRBJ2-7; D: TRBD1; size: .; V: TRBV28; CDR3: CASRRPGQGGNEQYF; DNA: TGTGCCAGCAGGAGACCGGGACAGGGGGGCAACGAGCAGTACTTC
J: TRBJ2-2; D: .; size: .; V: TRBV7-8; CDR3: CASSTSTGELFF; DNA: TGTGCCAGCAGCACAAGCACCGGGGAGCTGTTTTTT
J: TRBJ2-3; D: .; size: .; V: TRBV5-1; CDR3: CASSASMTRTDTQYF; DNA: TGCGCCAGCAGCGCCAGTATGACGCGGACAGATACGCAGTATTTT
J: TRBJ2-7; D: .; size: .; V: TRBV6-1; CDR3: CASSGGQGGYEQYF; DNA: TGTGCCAGCAGTGGTGGGCAGGGCGGGTACGAGCAGTACTTC
J: TRBJ2-3; D: TRBD1; size: .; V: TRBV7-9; CDR3: CASSVDRAADTQYF; DNA: TGTGCCAGCAGCGTTGACAGGGCTGCAGATACGCAGTATTTT
J: TRBJ2-5; D: .; size: .; V: TRBV18; CDR3: CASSHQETQYF; DNA: TGTGCCAGCTCACACCAAGAGACCCAGTACTTC
J: TRBJ2-3; D: .; size: many; V: TRBV9; CDR3: CASSPQPDTQYF; DNA: TGTGCCAGCAGCCCACAACCAGATACGCAGTATTTT
J: TRBJ2-1; D: .; size: few; V: TRBV14; CDR3: CASSLSQEQFF; DNA: TGTGCCAGCAGCCTGAGTCAGGAGCAGTTCTTC